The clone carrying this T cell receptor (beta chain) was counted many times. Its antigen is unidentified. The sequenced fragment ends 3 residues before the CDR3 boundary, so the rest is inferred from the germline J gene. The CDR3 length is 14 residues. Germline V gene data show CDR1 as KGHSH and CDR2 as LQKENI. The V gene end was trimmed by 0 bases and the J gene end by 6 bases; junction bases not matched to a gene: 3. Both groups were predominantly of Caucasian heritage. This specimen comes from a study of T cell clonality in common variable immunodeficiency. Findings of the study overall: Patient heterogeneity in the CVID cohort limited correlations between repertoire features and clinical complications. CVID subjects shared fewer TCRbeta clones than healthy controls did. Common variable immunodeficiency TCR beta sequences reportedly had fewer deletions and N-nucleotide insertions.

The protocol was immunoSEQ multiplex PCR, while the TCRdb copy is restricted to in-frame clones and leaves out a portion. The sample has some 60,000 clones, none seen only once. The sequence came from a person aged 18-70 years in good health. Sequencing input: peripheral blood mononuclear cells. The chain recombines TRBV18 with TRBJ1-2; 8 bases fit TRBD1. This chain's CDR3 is CASSPPDREDGYTF. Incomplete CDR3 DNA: TGTGCCAGCTCACCACCGGACAGGGAGGATGGC.